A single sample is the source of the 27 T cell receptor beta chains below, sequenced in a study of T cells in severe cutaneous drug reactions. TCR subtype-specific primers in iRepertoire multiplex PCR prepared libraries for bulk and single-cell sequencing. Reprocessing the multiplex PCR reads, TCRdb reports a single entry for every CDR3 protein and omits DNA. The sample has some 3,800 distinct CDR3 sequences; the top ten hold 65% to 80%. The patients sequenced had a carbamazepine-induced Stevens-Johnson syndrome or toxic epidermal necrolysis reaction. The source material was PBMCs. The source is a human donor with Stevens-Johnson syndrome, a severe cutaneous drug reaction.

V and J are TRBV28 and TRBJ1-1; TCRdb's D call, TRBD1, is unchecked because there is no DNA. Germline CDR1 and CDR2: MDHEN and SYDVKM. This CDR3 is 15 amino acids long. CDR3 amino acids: CASSLGDRVNTEAFF. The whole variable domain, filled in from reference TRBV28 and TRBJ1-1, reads DVKVTQSSRYLVKRTGEKVFLECVQDMDHENMFWYRQDPGLGLRLIYFSYDVKMKEKGDIPEGYSVSREKKERFSLILESASTNQTSMYLCASSLGDRVNTEAFFGQGTRLTVV.

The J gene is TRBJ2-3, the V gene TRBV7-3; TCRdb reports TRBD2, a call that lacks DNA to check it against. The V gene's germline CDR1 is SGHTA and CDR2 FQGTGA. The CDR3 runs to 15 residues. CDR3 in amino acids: CASSRLGPPTDTQYF.

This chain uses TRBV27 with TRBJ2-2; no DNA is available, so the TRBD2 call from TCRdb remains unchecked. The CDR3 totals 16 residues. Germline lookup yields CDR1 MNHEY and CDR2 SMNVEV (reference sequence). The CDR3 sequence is CASSVGTGARTGELFF.

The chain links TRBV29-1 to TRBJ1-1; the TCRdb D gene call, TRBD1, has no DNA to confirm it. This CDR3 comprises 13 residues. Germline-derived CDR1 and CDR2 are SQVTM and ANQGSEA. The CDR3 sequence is CSAPGPKNTEAFF.

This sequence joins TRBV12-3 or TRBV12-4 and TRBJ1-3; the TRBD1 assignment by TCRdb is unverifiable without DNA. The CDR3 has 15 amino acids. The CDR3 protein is CASSVRQFSGNTIYF.

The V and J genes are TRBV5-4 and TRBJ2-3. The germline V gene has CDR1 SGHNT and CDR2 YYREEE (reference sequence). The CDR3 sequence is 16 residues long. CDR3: CASSLGSGSITDTQYF.

The CDR3 spells CSAVGTSSYGYTF. V is TRBV20-1 and J is TRBJ1-2. Germline loops: CDR1 DFQATT, CDR2 SNEGSKA (reference sequence). The CDR3 totals 13 residues.

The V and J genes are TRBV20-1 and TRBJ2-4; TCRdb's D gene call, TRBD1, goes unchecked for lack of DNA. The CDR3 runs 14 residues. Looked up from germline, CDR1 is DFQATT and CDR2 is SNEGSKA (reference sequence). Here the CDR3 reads CSARGATRGNIQYF.

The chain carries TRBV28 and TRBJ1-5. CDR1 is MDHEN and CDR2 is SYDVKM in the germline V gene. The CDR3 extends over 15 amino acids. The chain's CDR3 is CASSLKGGANQPQHF.

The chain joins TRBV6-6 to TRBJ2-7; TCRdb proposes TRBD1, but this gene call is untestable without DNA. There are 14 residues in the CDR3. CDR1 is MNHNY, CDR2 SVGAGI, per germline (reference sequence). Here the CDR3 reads CASRVAGEGYEQYF.

CDR3 in amino acids: CASSQGADTQYF. The chain uses TRBV5-1 and TRBJ2-3; TCRdb designates TRBD1, a call that cannot be tested without DNA. The CDR3 has 12 residues. CDR1 is SGHRS and CDR2 is YFSETQ in the germline V gene.

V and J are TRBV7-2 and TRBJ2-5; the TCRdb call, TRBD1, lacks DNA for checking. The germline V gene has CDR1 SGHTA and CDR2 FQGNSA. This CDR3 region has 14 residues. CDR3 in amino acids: CASSLGSGLETQYF.

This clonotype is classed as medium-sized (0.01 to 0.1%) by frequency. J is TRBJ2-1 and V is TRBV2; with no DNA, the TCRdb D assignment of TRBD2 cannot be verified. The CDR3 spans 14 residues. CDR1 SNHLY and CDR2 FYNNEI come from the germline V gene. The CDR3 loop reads CASPGLAGGPEQFF.

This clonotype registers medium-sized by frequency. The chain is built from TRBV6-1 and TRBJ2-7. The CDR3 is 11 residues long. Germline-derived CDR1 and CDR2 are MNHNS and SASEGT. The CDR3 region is CASSQFYEQYF.

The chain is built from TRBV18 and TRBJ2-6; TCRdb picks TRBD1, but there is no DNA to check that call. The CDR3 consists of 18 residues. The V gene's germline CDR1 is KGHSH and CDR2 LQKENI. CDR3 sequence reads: CASSPTGQGYSGANVLTF.

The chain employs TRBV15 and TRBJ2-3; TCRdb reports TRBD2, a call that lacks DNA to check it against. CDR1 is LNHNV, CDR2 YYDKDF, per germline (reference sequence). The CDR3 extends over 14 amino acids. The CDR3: CATSSLRTQDTQYF.

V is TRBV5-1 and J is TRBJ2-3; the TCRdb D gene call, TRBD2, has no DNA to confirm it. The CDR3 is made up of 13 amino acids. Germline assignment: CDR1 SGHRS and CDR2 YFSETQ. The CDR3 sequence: CASDSGGTDTQYF.

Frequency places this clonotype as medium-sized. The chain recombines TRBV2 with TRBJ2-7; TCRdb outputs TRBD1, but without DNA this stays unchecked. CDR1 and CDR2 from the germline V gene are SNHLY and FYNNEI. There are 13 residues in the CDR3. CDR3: CASGQDIYYEQYF.

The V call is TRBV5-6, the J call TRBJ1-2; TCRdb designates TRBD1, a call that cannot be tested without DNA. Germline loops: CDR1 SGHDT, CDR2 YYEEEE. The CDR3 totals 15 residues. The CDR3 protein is CASSWLSGGRYGYTF. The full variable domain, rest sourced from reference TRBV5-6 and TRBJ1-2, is DAGVTQSPTHLIKTRGQQVTLRCSPKSGHDTVSWYQQALGQGPQFIFQYYEEEERQRGNFPDRFSGHQFPNYSSELNVNALLLGDSALYLCASSWLSGGRYGYTFGSGTRLTVV.

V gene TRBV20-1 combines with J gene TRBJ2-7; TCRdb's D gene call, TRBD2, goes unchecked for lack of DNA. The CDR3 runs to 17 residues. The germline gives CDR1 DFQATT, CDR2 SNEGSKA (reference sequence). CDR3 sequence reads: CSAYSPGTSGEVYEQYF.

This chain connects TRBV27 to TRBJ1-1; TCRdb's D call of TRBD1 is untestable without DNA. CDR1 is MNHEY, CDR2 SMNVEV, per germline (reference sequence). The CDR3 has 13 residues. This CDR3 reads CASGGHMNTEAFF.

CDR3 residues: CASSSVNTEAFF. V and J are TRBV27 and TRBJ1-1. The CDR3 is made up of 12 amino acids. Germline V gene sequence: CDR1 MNHEY, CDR2 SMNVEV (reference sequence).

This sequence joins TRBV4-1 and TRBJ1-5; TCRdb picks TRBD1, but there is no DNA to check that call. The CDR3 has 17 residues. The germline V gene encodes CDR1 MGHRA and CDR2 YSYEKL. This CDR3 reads CASSQGYGKGREQPQHF.

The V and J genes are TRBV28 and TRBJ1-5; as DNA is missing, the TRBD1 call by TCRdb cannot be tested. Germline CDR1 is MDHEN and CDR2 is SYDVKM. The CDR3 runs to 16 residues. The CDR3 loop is CASSPSQGESNQPQHF.

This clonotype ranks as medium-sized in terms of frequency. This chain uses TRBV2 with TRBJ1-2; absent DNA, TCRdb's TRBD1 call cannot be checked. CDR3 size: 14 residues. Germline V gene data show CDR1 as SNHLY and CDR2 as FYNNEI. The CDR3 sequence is CASSVGQGTYGYTF.

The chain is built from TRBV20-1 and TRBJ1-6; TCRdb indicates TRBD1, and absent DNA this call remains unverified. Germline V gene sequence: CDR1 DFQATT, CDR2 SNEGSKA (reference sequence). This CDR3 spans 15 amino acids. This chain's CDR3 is CSARDVGQGNSPLHF.

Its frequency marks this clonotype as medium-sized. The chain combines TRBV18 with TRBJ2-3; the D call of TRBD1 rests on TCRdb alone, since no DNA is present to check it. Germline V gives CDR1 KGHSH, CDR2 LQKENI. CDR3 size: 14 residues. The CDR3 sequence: CASSQRQGTDTQYF.